In its sample, the clone carrying this T cell receptor (beta chain) was seen a few times. This sample was included in a study of shared T cell receptors in the human thymus. The repertoire was sequenced with immunoSEQ multiplex PCR; TCRdb's copy has only in-frame clones and lacks some. The table has about 660,000 clones, roughly 86% seen once. The same specimen was also included in a second study, on human thymus T cells. That work adds: Resections from corrective heart surgery supplied the thymus tissue. Within thymic and blood repertoires, V and J gene usage appeared to be biased.

The clonotype originates from a boy less than two years old with a congenital heart defect. Sample: thymocytes.

DNA for the CDR3: TGTGCCAGCAGCTTAGTATGGGGGCGGATCGGGGAGCTGTTTTTT. It codes for CASSLVWGRIGELFF. The gene calls are TRBV7-2 and TRBJ2-2; TRBD1 might be the D (6 bases). V shed 1 base and J shed 7 bases, with 13 bases lying between them. Germline V gene lookup returns CDR1 SGHTA and CDR2 FQGNSA. The CDR3 has 15 residues.